A single sample gave rise to the 5 T cell receptor beta chains below, sequenced in a study of blood T cell repertoires in COVID-19. Profiled with immunoSEQ multiplex PCR; TCRdb holds only in-frame clones, not every one. The sample includes hundreds of thousands of clones, 75% to 90% of them seen just once. Sequenced input: peripheral blood. The receptors were gathered from a woman aged 60-70 years with COVID-19, enrolled during active disease.

The rearrangement joins TRBV27 to TRBJ2-2; maybe TRBD1 (6 bases). The CDR3 has 19 amino acids. The germline CDR1 and CDR2 sequences are MNHEY and SMNVEV (reference sequence). Deletions cut 3 bases from V and 0 bases from J, with 20 bases between. CDR3 region: CASSFFPFPRDTNTGELFF. DNA of the CDR3: TGTGCCAGCAGTTTTTTCCCATTCCCCCGGGACACGAACACCGGGGAGCTGTTTTTT.

In this sample, this clone turned up a few times. V and J are TRBV7-6 and TRBJ1-5; TRBD1 might be the D (5 bases). Looked up from germline, CDR1 is SGHVS and CDR2 is FNYEAQ. V lost 3 bases and J 6 bases, leaving 9 bases between the germline ends. The CDR3 runs to 13 residues. DNA of the CDR3: TGTGCCAGCAGCTTGACAGTGGTTCAGCCCCAGCATTTT. Its protein product is CASSLTVVQPQHF.

The chain joins TRBV19 to TRBJ1-3; the D is unclear. The CDR3 is 15 amino acids. Germline CDR1 reads LNHDA; CDR2 reads SQIVND (reference sequence). The V gene lost 6 bases and the J gene lost 0 bases, with 12 bases spanning the gap. The CDR3 nucleotides are TGTGCCAGTAGACTCGCAGGCTCCTCTGGAAACACCATATATTTT. As protein: CASRLAGSSGNTIYF. The variable domain in full, with the rest retrieved from reference TRBV19 and TRBJ1-3, is DGGITQSPKYLFRKEGQNVTLSCEQNLNHDAMYWYRQDPGQGLRLIYYSQIVNDFQKGDIAEGYSVSREKKESFPLTVTSAQKNPTAFYLCASRLAGSSGNTIYFGEGSWLTVV.

The chain has TRBV7-2 and TRBJ1-2, with a weak D call TRBD1 (6 bases). The ends were cut back, 3 bases at V and 3 bases at J, with 11 bases in the middle. There are 14 residues in the CDR3. CDR1 is SGHTA and CDR2 is FQGNSA in the germline V gene. CDR3 region: CASSFLDSYYGYTF. CDR3 sequence (DNA): TGTGCCAGCAGCTTTCTGGACAGTTACTATGGCTACACCTTC.

V gene TRBV6-6 combines with J gene TRBJ2-2, with 7 bases identical to TRBD1. Trimming cost V 0 bases and J 5 bases; bases outside gene matches: 3. The CDR3 totals 15 residues. Germline CDR1 MNHNY, CDR2 SVGAGI (reference sequence). The CDR3 DNA reads TGTGCCAGCAGTTACTCACAGGGGCGGACCGGGGAGCTGTTTTTT. Its translation is CASSYSQGRTGELFF.